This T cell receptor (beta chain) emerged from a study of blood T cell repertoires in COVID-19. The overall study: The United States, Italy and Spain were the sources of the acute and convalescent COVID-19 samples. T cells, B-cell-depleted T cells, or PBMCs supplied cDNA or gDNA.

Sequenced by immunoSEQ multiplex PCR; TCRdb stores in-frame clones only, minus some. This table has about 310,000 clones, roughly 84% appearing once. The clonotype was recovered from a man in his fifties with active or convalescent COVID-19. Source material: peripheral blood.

CDR3 in amino acids: CASSSTGGVEEKLFF. CDR3 DNA sequence: TGTGCCAGCAGCTCAACAGGGGGCGTAGAGGAAAAACTGTTTTTT. The chain uses TRBV5-4 and TRBJ1-4, with TRBD1 matching over 9 bases. CDR3 length equals 15 residues. CDR1 SGHNT and CDR2 YYREEE come from the germline V gene (reference sequence). Germline trimming cut 3 bases from V and 8 bases from J; bases unmatched to any gene: 8. Drawing the rest from reference TRBV5-4 and TRBJ1-4, the complete variable domain is ETGVTQSPTHLIKTRGQQVTLRCSSQSGHNTVSWYQQALGQGPQFIFQYYREEENGRGNFPPRFSGLQFPNYSSELNVNALELDDSALYLCASSSTGGVEEKLFFGSGTQLSVL.